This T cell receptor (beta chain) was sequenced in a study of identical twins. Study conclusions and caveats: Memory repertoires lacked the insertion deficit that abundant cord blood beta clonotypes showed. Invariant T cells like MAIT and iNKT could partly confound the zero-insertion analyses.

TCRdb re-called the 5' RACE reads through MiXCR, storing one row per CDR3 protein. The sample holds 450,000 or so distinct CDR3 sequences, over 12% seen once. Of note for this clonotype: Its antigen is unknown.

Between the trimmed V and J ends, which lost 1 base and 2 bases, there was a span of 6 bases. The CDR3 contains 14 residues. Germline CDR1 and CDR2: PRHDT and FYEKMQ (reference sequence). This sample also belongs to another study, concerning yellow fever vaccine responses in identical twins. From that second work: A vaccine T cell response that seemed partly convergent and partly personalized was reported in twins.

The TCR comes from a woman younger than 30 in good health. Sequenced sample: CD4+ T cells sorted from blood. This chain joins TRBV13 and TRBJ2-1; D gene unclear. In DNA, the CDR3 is TGTGCCAGCAGCTTAGCGACGCCCTACAATGAGCAGTTCTTC. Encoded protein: CASSLATPYNEQFF.